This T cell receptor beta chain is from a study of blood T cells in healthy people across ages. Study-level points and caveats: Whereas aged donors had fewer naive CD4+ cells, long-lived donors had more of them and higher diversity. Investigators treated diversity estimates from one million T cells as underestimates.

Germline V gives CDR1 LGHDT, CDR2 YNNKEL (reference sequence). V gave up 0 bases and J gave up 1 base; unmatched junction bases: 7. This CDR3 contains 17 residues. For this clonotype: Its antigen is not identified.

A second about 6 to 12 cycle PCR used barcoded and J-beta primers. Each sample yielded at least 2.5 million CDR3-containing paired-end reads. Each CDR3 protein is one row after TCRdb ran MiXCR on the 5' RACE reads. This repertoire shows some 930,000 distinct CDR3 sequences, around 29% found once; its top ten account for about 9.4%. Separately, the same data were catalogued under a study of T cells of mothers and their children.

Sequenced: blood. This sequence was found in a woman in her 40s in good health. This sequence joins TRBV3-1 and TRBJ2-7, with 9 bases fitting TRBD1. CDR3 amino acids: CASSQDGPGTGSYEQYF. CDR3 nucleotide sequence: TGTGCCAGCAGCCAAGATGGGCCCGGGACAGGGTCCTACGAGCAGTACTTC.